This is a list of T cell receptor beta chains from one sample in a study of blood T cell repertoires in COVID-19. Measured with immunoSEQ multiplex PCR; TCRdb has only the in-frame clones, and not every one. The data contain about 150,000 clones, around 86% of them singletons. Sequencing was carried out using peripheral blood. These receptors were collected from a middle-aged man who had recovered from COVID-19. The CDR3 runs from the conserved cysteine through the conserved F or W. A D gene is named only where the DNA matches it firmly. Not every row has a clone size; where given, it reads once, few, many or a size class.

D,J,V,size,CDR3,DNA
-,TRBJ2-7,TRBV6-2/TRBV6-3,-,CASSYSRSAGIGYEQYF,TGTGCCAGCAGTTACTCGAGATCGGCGGGGATCGGGTACGAGCAGTACTTC
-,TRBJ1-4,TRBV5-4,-,CASSLGSASEKLFF,TGTGCCAGCAGCTTGGGTTCTGCTAGTGAAAAACTGTTTTTT
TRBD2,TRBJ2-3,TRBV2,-,CASKRLAGGSTDTQYF,TGTGCCAGCAAACGACTAGCGGGGGGTTCCACAGATACGCAGTATTTT
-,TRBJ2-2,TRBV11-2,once,CASSLADMTNTGELFF,TGTGCCAGCAGCTTAGCCGACATGACGAACACCGGGGAGCTGTTTTTT
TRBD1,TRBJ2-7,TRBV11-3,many,CASSTRTGQNEQYF,TGTGCCAGCAGCACCAGGACAGGTCAAAACGAGCAGTACTTC
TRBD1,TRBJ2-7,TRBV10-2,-,CASSEPGQGVGEQYF,TGCGCCAGCAGTGAGCCGGGACAGGGGGTAGGGGAGCAGTACTTC
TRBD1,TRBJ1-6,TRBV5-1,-,CASSPSGQGAESPLHF,TGCGCCAGCAGCCCGAGCGGACAGGGGGCGGAATCACCCCTCCACTTT
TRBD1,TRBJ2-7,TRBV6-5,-,CASSYLGQGTYEQYF,TGTGCCAGCAGTTACTTAGGACAGGGAACCTACGAGCAGTACTTC
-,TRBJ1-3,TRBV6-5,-,CASSGGSYSGNTIYF,TGTGCCAGCAGCGGTGGGAGTTACTCTGGAAACACCATATATTTT
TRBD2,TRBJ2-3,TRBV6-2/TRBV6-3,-,CASSYTRTSVTDTQYF,TGTGCCAGCAGTTACACCAGGACTAGCGTCACAGATACGCAGTATTTT
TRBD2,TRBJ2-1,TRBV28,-,CASRRTSSTYNEQFF,TGTGCCAGCAGGAGGACTAGTTCCACCTACAATGAGCAGTTCTTC
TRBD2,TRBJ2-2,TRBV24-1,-,CATSDTSGGGRTGELFF,TGTGCCACCAGTGACACCAGCGGGGGCGGCCGCACCGGGGAGCTGTTTTTT
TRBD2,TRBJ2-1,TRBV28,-,CASRSPGGEAEQFF,TGTGCCAGCAGGTCTCCCGGGGGGGAGGCTGAGCAGTTCTTC
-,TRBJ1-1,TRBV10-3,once,CATSGTQMVNTEAFF,TGTGCCACCTCCGGGACACAGATGGTGAACACTGAAGCTTTCTTT
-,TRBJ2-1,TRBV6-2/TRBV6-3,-,CASSYSFKGDSYNEQFF,TGTGCCAGCAGTTACTCTTTCAAGGGAGACTCCTACAATGAGCAGTTCTTC
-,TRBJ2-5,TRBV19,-,CASSQRSVVGETQYF,TGTGCCAGTAGTCAGCGGTCAGTGGTAGGAGAGACCCAGTACTTC
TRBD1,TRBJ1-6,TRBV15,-,CATSREGQGRSYNSPLHF,TGTGCCACCAGCAGAGAGGGACAGGGCCGCTCCTATAATTCACCCCTCCACTTT
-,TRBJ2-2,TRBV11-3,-,CASSLGGQANTGELFF,TGTGCCAGCAGCTTGGGTGGACAAGCGAACACCGGGGAGCTGTTTTTT
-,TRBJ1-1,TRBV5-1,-,CASSYGVGRGPTTEAFF,TGCGCCAGCAGCTACGGGGTGGGGAGGGGACCGACCACTGAAGCTTTCTTT
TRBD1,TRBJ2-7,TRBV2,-,CASSDPGQGSYEQYF,TGTGCCAGCAGCGATCCGGGACAGGGGAGTTACGAGCAGTACTTC
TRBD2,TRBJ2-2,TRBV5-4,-,CASRTGGSNTGELFF,TGTGCCAGCAGGACGGGGGGTTCGAACACCGGGGAGCTGTTTTTT
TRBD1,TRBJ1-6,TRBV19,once,CASSTGDRADSPLHF,TGTGCCAGTAGTACAGGGGACAGGGCCGATTCACCCCTCCACTTT
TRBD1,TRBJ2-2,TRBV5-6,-,CASSIGQGGYTGELFF,TGTGCCAGCAGCATAGGACAGGGGGGCTACACCGGGGAGCTGTTTTTT
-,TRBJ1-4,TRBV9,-,CASSVGHTGNEKLFF,TGTGCCAGCAGCGTAGGTCACACCGGGAATGAAAAACTGTTTTTT
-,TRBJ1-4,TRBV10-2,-,CASSESSAGGGEKLFF,TGCGCCAGCAGTGAGTCGAGCGCAGGCGGAGGGGAAAAACTGTTTTTT
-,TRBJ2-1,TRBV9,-,CASSVVTVASSYNEQFF,TGTGCCAGCAGCGTAGTGACAGTAGCAAGCTCCTACAATGAGCAGTTCTTC
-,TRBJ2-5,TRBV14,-,CASSQPFPEGETQYF,TGTGCCAGCAGCCAACCGTTCCCGGAGGGAGAGACCCAGTACTTC
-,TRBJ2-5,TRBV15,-,CATSRVIEGGETQYF,TGTGCCACCAGCAGAGTCATTGAGGGTGGAGAGACCCAGTACTTC
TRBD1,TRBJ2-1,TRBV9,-,CASSGQGQGQSYNEQFF,TGTGCCAGCAGCGGGCAAGGACAGGGACAATCCTACAATGAGCAGTTCTTC
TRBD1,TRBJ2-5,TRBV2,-,CASSDWVRGRETQYF,TGTGCCAGCAGTGACTGGGTTAGGGGGCGGGAGACCCAGTACTTC
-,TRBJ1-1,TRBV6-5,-,CASRGPLSTEAFF,TGTGCCAGCAGGGGGCCCCTGAGCACTGAAGCTTTCTTT
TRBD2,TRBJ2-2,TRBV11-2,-,CASSLVAGGNTGELFF,TGTGCCAGCAGCCTTGTAGCGGGGGGGAACACCGGGGAGCTGTTTTTT
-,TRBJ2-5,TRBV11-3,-,CASSPRVRETQYF,TGTGCCAGCAGCCCGCGAGTCCGGGAGACCCAGTACTTC
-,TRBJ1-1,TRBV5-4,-,CASSPEIRGPNTEAFF,TGTGCCAGCAGCCCTGAGATCAGGGGACCGAACACTGAAGCTTTCTTT
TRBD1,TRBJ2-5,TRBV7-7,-,CASSRDRQETQYF,TGTGCCAGCAGCCGGGACAGACAAGAGACCCAGTACTTC
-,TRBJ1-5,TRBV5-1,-,CASSTRVGNQPQHF,TGCGCCAGCAGCACTAGGGTTGGCAATCAGCCCCAGCATTTT
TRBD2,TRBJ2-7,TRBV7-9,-,CASSPGGTYEQYF,TGTGCCAGCAGCCCCGGGGGGACCTACGAGCAGTACTTC
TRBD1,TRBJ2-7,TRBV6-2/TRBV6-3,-,CASSGSAGGRYEQYF,TGTGCCAGCAGTGGATCTGCAGGGGGCCGGTACGAGCAGTACTTC
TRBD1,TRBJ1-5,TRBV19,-,CASSTPGTGSNQPQHF,TGTGCCAGTAGTACGCCCGGGACAGGTAGCAATCAGCCCCAGCATTTT
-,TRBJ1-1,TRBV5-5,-,CASSLTLRERNTEAFF,TGTGCCAGCAGCTTGACGTTGCGGGAAAGGAACACTGAAGCTTTCTTT
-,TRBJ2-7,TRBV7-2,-,CASSYSGLTYEQYF,TGTGCCAGCAGCTATAGCGGACTAACCTACGAGCAGTACTTC
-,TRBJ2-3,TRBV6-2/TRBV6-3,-,CASSYSRRSTSTDTQYF,TGTGCCAGCAGTTACTCGAGGAGATCAACTAGCACAGATACGCAGTATTTT
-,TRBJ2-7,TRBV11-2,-,CATLDEDTPYEQYF,TGTGCCACCCTTGATGAGGACACCCCCTACGAGCAGTACTTC
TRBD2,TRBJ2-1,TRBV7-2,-,CASSARLAGVYNEQFF,TGTGCCAGCAGCGCCCGACTAGCGGGGGTATACAATGAGCAGTTCTTC
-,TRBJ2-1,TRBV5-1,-,CASSIMTASNSYNEQFF,TGCGCCAGCAGCATAATGACAGCCTCTAACTCCTACAATGAGCAGTTCTTC
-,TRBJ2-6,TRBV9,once,CASSEPIVAGANVLTF,TGTGCCAGCAGCGAGCCCATAGTGGCTGGGGCCAACGTCCTGACTTTC
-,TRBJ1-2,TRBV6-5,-,CASSAGADYGYTF,TGTGCCAGCTCCGCAGGGGCTGACTATGGCTACACCTTC
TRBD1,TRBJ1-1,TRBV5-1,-,CASSAGTENTEAFF,TGCGCCAGCAGCGCTGGGACAGAGAACACTGAAGCTTTCTTT
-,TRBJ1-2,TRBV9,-,CASSVVDRGYGYTF,TGTGCCAGCAGCGTAGTGGACAGAGGCTATGGCTACACCTTC
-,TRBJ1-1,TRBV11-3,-,CASSPRGQNTEAFF,TGTGCCAGCAGCCCCCGGGGTCAGAACACTGAAGCTTTCTTT
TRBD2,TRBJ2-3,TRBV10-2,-,CASSDLAGGLSTQYF,TGCGCCAGCAGTGACCTAGCGGGGGGGCTTAGTACGCAGTATTTT